This T cell receptor (beta chain) emerged from a study of patients and donors after allogeneic stem cell transplantation. TCRdb ran MiXCR on the RT-PCR reads and lists one entry per CDR3 protein. The sample contains about 750 distinct CDR3 sequences, about 0.8% of which appear only once. In its sample, this clonotype is medium-sized. The material sequenced was blood, either unsorted or a sorted T cell fraction (not recorded which). This receptor was obtained from a human donor who was either an allogeneic HSCT recipient or a stem cell or donor lymphocyte infusion donor (not recorded which). It is not recorded whose cells these are; they may come from a transplant donor.

In DNA, the CDR3 is TGTGCCAGCAGTTTGTCAGTGACCTACGAGCAGTACTTC. Protein sequence: CASSLSVTYEQYF. The rearrangement uses TRBV27 and TRBJ2-7; D is unclear. V lost 3 bases to trimming and J lost 2 bases, with 8 bases between them. The germline CDR1 and CDR2 sequences are MNHEY and SMNVEV (reference sequence). The CDR3 has 13 residues.